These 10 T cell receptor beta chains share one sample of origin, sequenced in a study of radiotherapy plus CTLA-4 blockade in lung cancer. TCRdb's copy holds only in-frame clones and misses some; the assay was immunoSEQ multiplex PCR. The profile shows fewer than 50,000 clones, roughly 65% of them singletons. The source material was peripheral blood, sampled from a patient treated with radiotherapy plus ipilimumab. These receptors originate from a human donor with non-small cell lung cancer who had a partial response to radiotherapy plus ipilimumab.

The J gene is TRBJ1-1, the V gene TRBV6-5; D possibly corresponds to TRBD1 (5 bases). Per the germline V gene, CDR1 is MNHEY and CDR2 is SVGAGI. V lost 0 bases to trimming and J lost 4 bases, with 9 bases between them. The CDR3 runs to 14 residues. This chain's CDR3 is CASSYSGGGTEAFF. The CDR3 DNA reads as TGTGCCAGCAGTTACTCCGGGGGAGGCACTGAAGCTTTCTTT.

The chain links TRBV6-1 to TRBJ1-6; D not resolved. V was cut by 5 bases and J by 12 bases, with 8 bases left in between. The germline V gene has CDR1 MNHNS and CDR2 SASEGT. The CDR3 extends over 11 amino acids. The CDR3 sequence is CASSYRGPLHF. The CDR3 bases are TGTGCCAGCAGTTACCGGGGACCCCTCCACTTT.

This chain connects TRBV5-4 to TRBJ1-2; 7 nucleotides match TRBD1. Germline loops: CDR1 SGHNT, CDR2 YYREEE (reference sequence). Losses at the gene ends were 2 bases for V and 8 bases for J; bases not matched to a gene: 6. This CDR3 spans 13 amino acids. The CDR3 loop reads CASSLQGFGGYTF. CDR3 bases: TGTGCCAGCAGCTTACAGGGGTTTGGGGGCTACACCTTC.

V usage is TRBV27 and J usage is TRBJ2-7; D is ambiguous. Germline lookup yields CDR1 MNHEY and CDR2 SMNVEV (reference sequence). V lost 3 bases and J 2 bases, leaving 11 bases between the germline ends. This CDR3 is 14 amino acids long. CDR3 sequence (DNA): TGTGCCAGCAGTTTGTTTGGCCCCCCCTACGAGCAGTACTTC. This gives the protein CASSLFGPPYEQYF.

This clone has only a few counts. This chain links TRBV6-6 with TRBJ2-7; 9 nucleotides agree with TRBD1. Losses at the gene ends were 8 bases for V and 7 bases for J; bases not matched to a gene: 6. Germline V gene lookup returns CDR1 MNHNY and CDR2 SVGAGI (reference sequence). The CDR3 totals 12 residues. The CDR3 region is CASGTGWSEQYF. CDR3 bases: TGTGCCAGCGGGACAGGGTGGTCAGAGCAGTACTTC.

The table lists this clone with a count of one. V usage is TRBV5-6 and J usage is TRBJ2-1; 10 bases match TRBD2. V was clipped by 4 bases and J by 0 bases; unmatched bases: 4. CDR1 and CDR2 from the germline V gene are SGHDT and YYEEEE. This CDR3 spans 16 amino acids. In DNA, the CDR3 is TGTGCCAGCAGCCCCCGACTAGCGGGCTCCTACAATGAGCAGTTCTTC. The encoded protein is CASSPRLAGSYNEQFF.

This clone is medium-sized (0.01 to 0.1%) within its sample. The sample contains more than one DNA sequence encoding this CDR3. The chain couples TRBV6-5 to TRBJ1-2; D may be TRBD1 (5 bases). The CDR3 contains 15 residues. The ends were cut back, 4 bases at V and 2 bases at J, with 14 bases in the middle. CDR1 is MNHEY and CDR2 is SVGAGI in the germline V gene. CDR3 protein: CASSSSAGLNYGYTF. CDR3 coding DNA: TGTGCCAGCAGTTCCTCCGCAGGGCTGAACTATGGCTACACCTTC.

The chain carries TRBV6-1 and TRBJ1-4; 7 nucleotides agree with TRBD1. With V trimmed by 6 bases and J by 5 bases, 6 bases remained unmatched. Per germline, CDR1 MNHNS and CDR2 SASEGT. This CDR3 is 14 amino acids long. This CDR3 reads CASRPTGRNEKLFF. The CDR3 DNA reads TGTGCCAGCAGGCCGACAGGGCGGAATGAAAAACTGTTTTTT.

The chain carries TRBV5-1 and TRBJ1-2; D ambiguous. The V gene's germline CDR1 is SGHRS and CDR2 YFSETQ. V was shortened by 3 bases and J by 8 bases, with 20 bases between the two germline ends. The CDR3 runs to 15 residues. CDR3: CASSYDPTPTEGYTF. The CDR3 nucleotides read TGCGCCAGCAGCTACGACCCTACCCCGACGGAGGGCTACACCTTC.

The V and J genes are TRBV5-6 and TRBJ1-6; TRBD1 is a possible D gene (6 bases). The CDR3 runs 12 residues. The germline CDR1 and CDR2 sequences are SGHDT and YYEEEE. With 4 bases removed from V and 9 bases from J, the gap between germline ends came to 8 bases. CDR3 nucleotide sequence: TGTGCCAGCAGCCCGACAGGTTCACCCCTCCACTTT. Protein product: CASSPTGSPLHF. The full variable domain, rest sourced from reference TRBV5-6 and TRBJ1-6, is DAGVTQSPTHLIKTRGQQVTLRCSPKSGHDTVSWYQQALGQGPQFIFQYYEEEERQRGNFPDRFSGHQFPNYSSELNVNALLLGDSALYLCASSPTGSPLHFGNGTRLTVT.